This TCR beta chain was captured in a study of shared clonotypes between healthy human individuals. Methods used by the authors: Sequence data from immunoSEQ were junction-only and lacked quality scores; consequently, filtering differed. Assay: immunoSEQ multiplex PCR; the TCRdb copy retains only in-frame clones and omits some. The V and J calls and clone size were taken over from that table, and D and trimming were inferred from the DNA. Of 550,000 to 650,000 clones detected, approximately 96% appear once; the ten largest clones hold around 0.1%. The CDR3 length is 13 residues. Germline trimming cut 5 bases from V and 6 bases from J; bases unmatched to any gene: 6. Germline CDR1 SEHNR, CDR2 FQNEAQ (reference sequence). Cells designated naive CD8 were CD45RO-negative and were positively selected for CCR7, with terminally differentiated effector memory CD45RA+ cells excluded. Comments on this clone: Its antigen is not identified.

Study-level findings and limits: Around 5% of naive CD4 clonotypes were common to a handful of donors. Non-shared clonotypes had lower generation probabilities than those shared by all four donors.

The clonotype comes from a woman aged 30 to 39 in good health. The sequenced material came from naive CD8+ T cells sorted from blood. This rearrangement joins TRBV7-9 to TRBJ1-2, with 7 bases identical to TRBD1. The DNA of the CDR3 is TGTGCCAGCAGCCCGGGGACAGCGGATGGCTACACCTTC. Protein: CASSPGTADGYTF.